This T cell receptor beta chain was captured in a study of identical twins. Study-wide results and limits: Conclusions came from cross-sectional statistical analysis, not from following the same donors. Invariant MAIT and iNKT cells are populations that could partly confound zero-insertion analyses.

The germline CDR1 and CDR2 sequences are KGHDR and SFDVKD. With V trimmed by 1 base and J by 0 bases, 5 bases remained unmatched. The CDR3 spans 17 residues. Notes on this clonotype: Its antigen is as yet unknown.

TCRdb analysed the 5' RACE reads with MiXCR anew, one entry per CDR3 protein. Here the sample spans about 890,000 distinct CDR3 sequences, roughly an eighth being singletons. All donors were healthy, and all were Caucasian. A further study also used this sample, focusing on yellow fever vaccine responses in identical twins.

The sequencing input was PBMCs. This TCR derives from a woman younger than 35 in good health. The genes are TRBV24-1 and TRBJ2-5, with TRBD2 matching 9 bases. CDR3 sequence (DNA): TGTGCCACCAGTGATTTAGCTGCTAGCGGGAACCAAGAGACCCAGTACTTC. Protein: CATSDLAASGNQETQYF.